The present TCR beta chain was sequenced within a study of T cell repertoires in cytomegalovirus infection (dated by TCRdb to about 2019). At the level of the whole study: Peptide stimulations targeted recently identified HLA-C-restricted CMV epitopes, whose presentation resists viral immunomodulation, together with well-studied HLA-B-restricted epitopes. Donor HLA type was relevant to the analysis, because carriage of CMV infection together with the matching HLA type was indicated by public TCR beta signatures. The investigation overall reported the following: In both this cohort and an independent cohort of several hundred donors, the cumulative frequency of public TCR beta family members distinguished carriers of CMV infection plus the relevant HLA type. The ex vivo response was dominated by HLA-C-restricted CMV-specific TCR beta clonotypes, which also provided the single most frequent clonotype in two of eight donors.

The reads were generated on an Illumina HiSeq 1500. TCRdb reanalyzed the raw reads on its own, using fastp at Q25 for trimming and MiXCR for clone calling, and kept in-frame beta chains. All rows with the same CDR3 protein become a single entry with the most common DNA and genes. This sample is represented by hundreds of thousands of distinct CDR3 sequences; roughly 42% of them were singletons. The ten largest clones add up to just under 45% of the sample. The germline V gene yields SGHVT for CDR1 and SQSDAQ for CDR2. V is pared back by 0 bases and J by 5 bases, with 10 bases lying between the germline termini. The CDR3, from cysteine to phenylalanine, totals 14 residues. Just the 42-base CDR3 DNA is kept, in frame starting at base 1. The treatment or condition label here, explained by the study, means: in vitro stimulation with specific CMV peptide epitopes to enrich CMV-specific T cells. As regards this clonotype: It lacks a known antigen. One base away there is no much larger clone; base qualities are not given.

The source was cultured PBMCs, collected from culture after CMV antigen stimulation. The chain uses TRBV7-4 and TRBJ2-5, with TRBD1 perhaps the D gene, on 5 matching bases. The receptor was isolated from a human donor in good health (CMV status not recorded). Some clones in this sample may be carry-over from other donors' samples. The CDR3 region: CASSLAGLAETQYF. The sequenced DNA is TGTGCCAGCAGCTTAGCGGGGCTGGCGGAGACCCAGTACTTC. The CDR3, completed at both ends by the reference TRBV7-4 and TRBJ2-5 genes, gives the full variable domain GAGVSQSPRYKVAKRGRDVALRCDSISGHVTLYWYRQTLGQGSEVLTYSQSDAQRDKSGRPSGRFSAERPERSVSTLKIQRTEQGDSAVYLCASSLAGLAETQYFGPGTRLLVL.